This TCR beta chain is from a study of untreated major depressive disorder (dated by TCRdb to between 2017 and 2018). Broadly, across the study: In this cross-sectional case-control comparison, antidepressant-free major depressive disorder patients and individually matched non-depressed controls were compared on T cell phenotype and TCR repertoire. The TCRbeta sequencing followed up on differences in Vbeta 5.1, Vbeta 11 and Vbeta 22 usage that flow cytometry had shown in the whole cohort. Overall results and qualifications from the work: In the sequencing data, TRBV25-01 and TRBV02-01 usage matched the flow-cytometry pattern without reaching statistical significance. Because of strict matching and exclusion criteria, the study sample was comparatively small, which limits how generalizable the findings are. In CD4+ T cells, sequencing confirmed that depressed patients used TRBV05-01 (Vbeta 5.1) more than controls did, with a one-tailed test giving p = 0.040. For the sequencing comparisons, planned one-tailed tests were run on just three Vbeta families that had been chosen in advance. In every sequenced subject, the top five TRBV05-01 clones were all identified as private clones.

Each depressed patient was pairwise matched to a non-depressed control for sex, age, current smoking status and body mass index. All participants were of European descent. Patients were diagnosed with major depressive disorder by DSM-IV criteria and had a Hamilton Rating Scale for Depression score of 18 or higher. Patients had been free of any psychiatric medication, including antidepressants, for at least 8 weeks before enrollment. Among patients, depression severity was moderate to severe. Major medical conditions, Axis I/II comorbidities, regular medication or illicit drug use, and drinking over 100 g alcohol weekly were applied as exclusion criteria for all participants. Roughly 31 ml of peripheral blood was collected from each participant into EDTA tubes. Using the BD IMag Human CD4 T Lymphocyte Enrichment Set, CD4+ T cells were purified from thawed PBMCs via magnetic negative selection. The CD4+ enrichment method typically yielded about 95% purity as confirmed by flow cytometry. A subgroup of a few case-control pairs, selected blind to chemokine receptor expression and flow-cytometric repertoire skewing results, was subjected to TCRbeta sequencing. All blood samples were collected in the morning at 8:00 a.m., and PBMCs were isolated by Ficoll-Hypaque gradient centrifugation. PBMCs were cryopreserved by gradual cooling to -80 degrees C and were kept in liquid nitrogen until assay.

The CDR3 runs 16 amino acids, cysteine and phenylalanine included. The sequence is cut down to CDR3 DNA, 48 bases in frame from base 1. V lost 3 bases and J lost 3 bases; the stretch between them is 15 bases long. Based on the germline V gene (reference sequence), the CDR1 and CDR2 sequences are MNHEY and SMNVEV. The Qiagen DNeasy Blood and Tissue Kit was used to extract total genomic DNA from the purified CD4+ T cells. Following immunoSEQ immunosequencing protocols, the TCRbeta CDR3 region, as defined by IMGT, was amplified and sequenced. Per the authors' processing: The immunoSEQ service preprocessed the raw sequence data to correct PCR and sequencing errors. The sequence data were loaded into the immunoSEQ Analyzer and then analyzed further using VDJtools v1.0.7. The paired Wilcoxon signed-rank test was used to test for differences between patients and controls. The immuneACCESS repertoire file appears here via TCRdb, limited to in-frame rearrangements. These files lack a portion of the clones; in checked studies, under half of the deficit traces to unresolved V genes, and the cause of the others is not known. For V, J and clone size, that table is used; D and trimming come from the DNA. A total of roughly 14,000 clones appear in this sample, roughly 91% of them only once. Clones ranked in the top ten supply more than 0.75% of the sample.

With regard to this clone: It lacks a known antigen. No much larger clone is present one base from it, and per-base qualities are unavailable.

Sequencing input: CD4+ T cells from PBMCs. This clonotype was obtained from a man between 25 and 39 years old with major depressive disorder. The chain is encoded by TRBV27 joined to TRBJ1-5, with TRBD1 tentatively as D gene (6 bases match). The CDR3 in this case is CASSFHGGGANQPQHF. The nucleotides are TGTGCCAGCAGTTTCCACGGCGGGGGGGCCAATCAGCCCCAGCATTTT.